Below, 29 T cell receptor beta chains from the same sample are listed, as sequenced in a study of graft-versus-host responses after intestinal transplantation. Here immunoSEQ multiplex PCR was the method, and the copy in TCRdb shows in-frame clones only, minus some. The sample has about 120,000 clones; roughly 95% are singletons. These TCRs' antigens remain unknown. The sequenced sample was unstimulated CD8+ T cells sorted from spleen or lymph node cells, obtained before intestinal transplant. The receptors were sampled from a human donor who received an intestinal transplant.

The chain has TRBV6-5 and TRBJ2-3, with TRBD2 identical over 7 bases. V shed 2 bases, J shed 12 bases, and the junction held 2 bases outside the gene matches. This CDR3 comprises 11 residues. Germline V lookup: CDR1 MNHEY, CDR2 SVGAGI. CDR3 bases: TGTGCCAGCAGTTACGGGGGACTACAGTATTTT. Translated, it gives CASSYGGLQYF.

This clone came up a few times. Here the CDR3 reads CASRGLAVDEQYF. Written as DNA, the CDR3 is TGTGCCAGCAGGGGCCTAGCGGTTGACGAGCAGTACTTC. The chain recombines TRBV11-2 with TRBJ2-7; 7 positions agree with TRBD2. This CDR3 is 13 amino acids long. After removal of 6 bases from V and 5 bases from J, the junction contained 7 bases not matched to a gene. CDR1 is SGHAT, CDR2 FQNNGV, per germline.

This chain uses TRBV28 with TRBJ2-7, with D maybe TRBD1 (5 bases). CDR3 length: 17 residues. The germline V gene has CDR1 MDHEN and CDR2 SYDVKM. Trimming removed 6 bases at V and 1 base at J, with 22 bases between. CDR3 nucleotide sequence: TGTGCCAGCAGCTTGTCAGGGTCTGGAGCCACGTCCTACGAGCAGTACTTC. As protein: CASSLSGSGATSYEQYF.

In nucleotides, the CDR3 is TGTGCCAGTAGTATAGTCGGGCTGGGTTTGCAGCCCCAGCATTTT. Translation gives CASSIVGLGLQPQHF. The J gene is TRBJ1-5, the V gene TRBV19; D unresolved. Germline V gives CDR1 LNHDA, CDR2 SQIVND (reference sequence). The ends were cut back, 1 base at V and 7 bases at J, with 14 bases in the middle. The CDR3 covers 15 residues.

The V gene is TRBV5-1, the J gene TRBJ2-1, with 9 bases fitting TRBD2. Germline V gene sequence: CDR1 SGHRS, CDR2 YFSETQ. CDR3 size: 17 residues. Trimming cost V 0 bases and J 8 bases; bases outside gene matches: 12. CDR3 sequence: CASSLVQAGGPGDEQFF. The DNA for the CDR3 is TGCGCCAGCAGCTTGGTCCAGGCGGGAGGGCCGGGGGATGAGCAGTTCTTC.

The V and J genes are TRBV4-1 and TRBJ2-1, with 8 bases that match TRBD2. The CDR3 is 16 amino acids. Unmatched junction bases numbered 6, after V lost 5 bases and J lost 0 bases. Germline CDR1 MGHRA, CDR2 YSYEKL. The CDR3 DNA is TGCGCCAGCAGCGTAGCGGGGTACAGCTCCTACAATGAGCAGTTCTTC. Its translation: CASSVAGYSSYNEQFF.

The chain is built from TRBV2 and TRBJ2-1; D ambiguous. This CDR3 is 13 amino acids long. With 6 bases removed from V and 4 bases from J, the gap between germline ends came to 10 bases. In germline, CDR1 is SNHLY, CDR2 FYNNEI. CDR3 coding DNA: TGTGCCAGCAGGCCGGGCCATTACAATGAGCAGTTCTTC. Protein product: CASRPGHYNEQFF.

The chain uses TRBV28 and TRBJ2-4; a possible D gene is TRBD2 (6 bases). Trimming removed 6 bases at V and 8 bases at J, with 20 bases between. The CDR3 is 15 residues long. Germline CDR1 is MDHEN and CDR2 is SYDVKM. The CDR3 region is CASRALEGVGYIQYF. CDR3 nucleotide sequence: TGTGCCAGCAGGGCACTGGAGGGAGTAGGATACATTCAGTACTTC.

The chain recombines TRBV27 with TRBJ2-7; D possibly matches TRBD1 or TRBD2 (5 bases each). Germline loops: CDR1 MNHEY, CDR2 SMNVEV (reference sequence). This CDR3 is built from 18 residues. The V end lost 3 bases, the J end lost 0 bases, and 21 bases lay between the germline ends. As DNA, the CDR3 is TGTGCCAGCAGTTTGGTCAGTTCGGGGACGGCGAGCTCCTACGAGCAGTACTTC. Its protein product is CASSLVSSGTASSYEQYF.

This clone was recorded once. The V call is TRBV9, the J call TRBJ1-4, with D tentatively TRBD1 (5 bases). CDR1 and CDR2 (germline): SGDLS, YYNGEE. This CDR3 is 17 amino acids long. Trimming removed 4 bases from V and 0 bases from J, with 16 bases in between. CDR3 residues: CASSPRGGSATNEKLFF. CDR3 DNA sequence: TGTGCCAGCAGCCCACGCGGGGGGAGTGCAACTAATGAAAAACTGTTTTTT.

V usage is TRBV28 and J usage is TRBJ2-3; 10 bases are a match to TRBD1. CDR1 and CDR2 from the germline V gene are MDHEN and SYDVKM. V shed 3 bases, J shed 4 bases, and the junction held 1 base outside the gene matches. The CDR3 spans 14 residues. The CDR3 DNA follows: TGTGCCAGCAGTTTGGGACAGGGGTCAGATACGCAGTATTTT. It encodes CASSLGQGSDTQYF.

The CDR3 reads CSGRLVETQYF. The CDR3 DNA reads TGCAGCGGAAGACTAGTGGAGACCCAGTACTTC. The V and J genes are TRBV29-1 and TRBJ2-5, with a weak D call TRBD2 (6 bases). CDR1 and CDR2 (germline): SQVTM, ANQGSEA. V was cut by 7 bases and J by 5 bases, with 11 bases left in between. The CDR3 runs 11 residues.

Here the CDR3 reads CASSLSFWGRQETQYF. The CDR3 nucleotides read TGTGCCAGCAGTTTATCTTTCTGGGGTCGGCAAGAGACCCAGTACTTC. The V call is TRBV27, the J call TRBJ2-5; D not resolved. CDR1 is MNHEY and CDR2 is SMNVEV in the germline V gene (reference sequence). V dropped 0 bases and J dropped 2 bases, with 13 bases sitting between them. The CDR3 totals 16 residues.

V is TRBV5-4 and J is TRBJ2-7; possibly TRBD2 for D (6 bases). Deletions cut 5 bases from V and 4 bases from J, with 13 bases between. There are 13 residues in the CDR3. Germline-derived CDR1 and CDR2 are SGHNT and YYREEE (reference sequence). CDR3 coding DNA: TGTGCCAGCAGTCTTCACAGCGGGTACGAGCAGTACTTC. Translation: CASSLHSGYEQYF.

The CDR3 nucleotides are TGCAGCGTAAGGGGGTATGAGCAGTTCTTC. It yields the protein CSVRGYEQFF. The genes are TRBV29-1 and TRBJ2-1; D may be TRBD1 (6 bases). Germline CDR1 SQVTM, CDR2 ANQGSEA. V was shortened by 6 bases and J by 8 bases, with 8 bases between the two germline ends. The CDR3 is made up of 10 amino acids.

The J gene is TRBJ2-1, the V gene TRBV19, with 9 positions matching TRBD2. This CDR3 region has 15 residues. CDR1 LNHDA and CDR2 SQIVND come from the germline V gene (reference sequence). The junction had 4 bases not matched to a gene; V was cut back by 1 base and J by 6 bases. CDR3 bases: TGTGCCAGTAGTATAGGAGGTAGCGGGGGCAATGAGCAGTTCTTC. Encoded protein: CASSIGGSGGNEQFF.

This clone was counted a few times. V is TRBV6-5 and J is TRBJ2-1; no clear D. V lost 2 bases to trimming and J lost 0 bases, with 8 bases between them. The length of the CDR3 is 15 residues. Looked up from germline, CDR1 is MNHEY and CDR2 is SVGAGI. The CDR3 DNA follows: TGTGCCAGCAGTTACGGGCAGAGCTCCTACAATGAGCAGTTCTTC. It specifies CASSYGQSSYNEQFF.

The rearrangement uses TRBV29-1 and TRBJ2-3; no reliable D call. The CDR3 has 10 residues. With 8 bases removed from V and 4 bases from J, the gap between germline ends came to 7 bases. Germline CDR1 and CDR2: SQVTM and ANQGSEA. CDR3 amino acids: CSLRSDTQYF. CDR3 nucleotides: TGCAGCCTCAGGTCAGATACGCAGTATTTT.

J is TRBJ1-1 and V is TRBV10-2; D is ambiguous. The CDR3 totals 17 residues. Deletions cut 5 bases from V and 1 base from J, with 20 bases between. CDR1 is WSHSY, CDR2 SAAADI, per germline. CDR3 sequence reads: CASSTRDLGQKNTEAFF. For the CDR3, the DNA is TGCGCCAGCAGTACACGTGACCTGGGCCAAAAGAACACTGAAGCTTTCTTT.

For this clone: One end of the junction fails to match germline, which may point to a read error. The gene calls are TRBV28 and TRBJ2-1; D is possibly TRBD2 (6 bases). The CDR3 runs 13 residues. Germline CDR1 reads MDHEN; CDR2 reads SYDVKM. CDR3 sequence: CAGRDPRETQQFF. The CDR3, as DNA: TGTGCCGGCAGAGACCCCCGGGAGACCCAGCAGTTCTTC.

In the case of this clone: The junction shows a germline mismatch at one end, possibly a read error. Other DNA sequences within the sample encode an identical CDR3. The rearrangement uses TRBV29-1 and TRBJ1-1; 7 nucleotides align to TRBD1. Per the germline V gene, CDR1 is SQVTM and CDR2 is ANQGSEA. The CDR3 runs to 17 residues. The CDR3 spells CSVEGQGVRNSHTEAFF. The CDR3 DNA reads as TGTAGCGTTGAAGGTCAGGGGGTAAGGAATTCTCACACTGAAGCTTTCTTT. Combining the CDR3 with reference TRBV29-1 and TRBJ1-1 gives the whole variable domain SAVISQKPSRDICQRGTSLTIQCQVDSQVTMMFWYRQQPGQSLTLIATANQGSEATYESGFVIDKFPISRPNLTFSTLTVSNMSPEDSSIYLCSVEGQGVRNSHTEAFFGQGTRLTVV.

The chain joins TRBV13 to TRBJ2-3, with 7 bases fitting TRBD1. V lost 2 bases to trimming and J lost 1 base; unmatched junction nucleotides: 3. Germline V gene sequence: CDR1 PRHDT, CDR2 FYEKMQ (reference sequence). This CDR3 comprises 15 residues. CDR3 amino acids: CASSLQGVGTDTQYF. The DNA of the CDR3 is TGTGCCAGCAGCTTACAGGGGGTGGGCACAGATACGCAGTATTTT.

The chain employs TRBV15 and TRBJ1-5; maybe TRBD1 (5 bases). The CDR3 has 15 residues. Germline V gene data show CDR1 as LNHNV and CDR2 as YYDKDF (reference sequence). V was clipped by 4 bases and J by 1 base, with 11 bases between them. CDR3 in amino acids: CATSTREGSNQPQHF. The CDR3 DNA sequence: TGTGCCACCAGCACCAGGGAGGGGAGCAATCAGCCCCAGCATTTT.

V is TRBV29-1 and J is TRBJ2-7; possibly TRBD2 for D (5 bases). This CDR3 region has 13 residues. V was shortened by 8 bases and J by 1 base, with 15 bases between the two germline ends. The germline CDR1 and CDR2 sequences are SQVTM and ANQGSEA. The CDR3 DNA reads TGCAGCATTATACTAGGTCTTTCCTACGAGCAGTACTTC. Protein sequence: CSIILGLSYEQYF.

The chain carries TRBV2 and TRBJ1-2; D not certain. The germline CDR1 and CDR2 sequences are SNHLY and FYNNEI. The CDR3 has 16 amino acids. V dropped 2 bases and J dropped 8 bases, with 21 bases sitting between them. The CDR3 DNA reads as TGTGCCAGCAGTGAAACTAGGGCTGATCGCGTAGGAGGCTACACCTTC. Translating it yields CASSETRADRVGGYTF.

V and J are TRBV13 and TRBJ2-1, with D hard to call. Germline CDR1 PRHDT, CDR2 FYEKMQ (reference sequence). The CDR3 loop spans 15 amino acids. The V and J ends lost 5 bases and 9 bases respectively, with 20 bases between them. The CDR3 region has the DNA TGTGCCAGCAGCCTTAGCCTAACACGACGGAGTGAGCAGTTCTTC. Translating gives CASSLSLTRRSEQFF.

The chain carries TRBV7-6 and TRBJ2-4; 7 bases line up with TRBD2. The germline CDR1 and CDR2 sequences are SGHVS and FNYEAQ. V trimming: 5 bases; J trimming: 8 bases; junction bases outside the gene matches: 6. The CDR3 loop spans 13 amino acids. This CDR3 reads CASSHGRGDIQYF. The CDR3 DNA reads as TGTGCCAGCAGCCATGGACGGGGGGACATTCAGTACTTC.

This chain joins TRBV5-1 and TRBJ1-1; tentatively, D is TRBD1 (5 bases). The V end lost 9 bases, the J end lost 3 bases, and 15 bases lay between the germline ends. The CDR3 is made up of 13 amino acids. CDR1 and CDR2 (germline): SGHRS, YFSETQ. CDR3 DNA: TGCGCCAATCCGCGGGGGGGAGACACTGAAGCTTTCTTT. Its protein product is CANPRGGDTEAFF.

The CDR3 region is CAISTRDRGYEQYF. CDR3 DNA sequence: TGTGCCATCAGTACCCGGGACAGGGGATACGAGCAGTACTTC. The genes are TRBV10-3 and TRBJ2-7, with 10 bases matching TRBD1. V gave up 5 bases and J gave up 4 bases; unmatched junction bases: 5. The CDR3 has 14 residues. The germline V gene encodes CDR1 ENHRY and CDR2 SYGVKD.